This is a list of T cell receptor beta chains from one sample in a study of control samples from healthy donors and cancer patients. Sequencing used immunoSEQ multiplex PCR; TCRdb keeps in-frame clones, though not all of them. The sample includes about 49,000 clones, 65% to 90% of them seen just once. Input material: PBMCs. The source is a woman aged 50 to 60 with lung cancer. The CDR3 runs from the conserved cysteine through the conserved F or W. D genes are given only for firm matches. Size tells how often a clone was seen (once, few, many) or the class of an expanded clone, and some rows leave it out.

cdr3_nt | cdr3_aa | j_call | d_call | v_call | clone_size
TGTGCCAGTAGTGCGCGGACAGGGGAAAGCAATCAGCCCCAGCATTTT | CASSARTGESNQPQHF | TRBJ1-5 | TRBD1 | TRBV19 | NA
TGTGCCAGCGCCCTCTCCGCGTCACCTCAGCATTTT | CASALSASPQHF | TRBJ1-5 | NA | TRBV6-5 | NA
TGCAGCGGGGTCGGAAGGGTTGAGGGCTACACCTTC | CSGVGRVEGYTF | TRBJ1-2 | NA | TRBV29-1 | NA
TGTGCCACCAGTGACCCCTTCGCTACTGAAGCTTTCTTT | CATSDPFATEAFF | TRBJ1-1 | NA | TRBV24-1 | NA
TGCAGCGTTGAGATACGGGACACCATGAACACTGAAGCTTTCTTT | CSVEIRDTMNTEAFF | TRBJ1-1 | NA | TRBV29-1 | NA
TGTGCCAGCAGCTTGGACAGTAGCTTTTCTGGGGCCAACGTCCTGACTTTC | CASSLDSSFSGANVLTF | TRBJ2-6 | NA | TRBV7-3 | NA
TGTGCCAGCAGCTTGGACGGGAGGAGAAACACCATATATTTT | CASSLDGRRNTIYF | TRBJ1-3 | NA | TRBV7-2 | once
TGTGCCAGCAGCCTATGGACAGCTACAGATACGCAGTATTTT | CASSLWTATDTQYF | TRBJ2-3 | NA | TRBV7-2 | NA
TGTGCCAGCAGTGAAGCCGGAGGGTTTAACTATGGCTACACCTTC | CASSEAGGFNYGYTF | TRBJ1-2 | NA | TRBV2 | once
TGTGCCAGCAGCTTCGAAGGGGGCGGCACTGAAGCTTTCTTT | CASSFEGGGTEAFF | TRBJ1-1 | TRBD1 | TRBV9 | NA
TGTGCCAGCAGCCAGGGAAGCAGCCTCGTGAACACTGAAGCTTTCTTT | CASSQGSSLVNTEAFF | TRBJ1-1 | NA | TRBV3-1/TRBV3-2 | NA
TGTGCCAGCAGCTTAGATGTCAGGGAGGAATCACCCCTCCACTTT | CASSLDVREESPLHF | TRBJ1-6 | NA | TRBV11-3 | NA
TGTGCCAGCAGCGTAGGAGGAACGGCGAACACTGAAGCTTTCTTT | CASSVGGTANTEAFF | TRBJ1-1 | NA | TRBV9 | NA
TGTGCCAGCAGTTCAGGACAGGGGGATGAAAAACTGTTTTTT | CASSSGQGDEKLFF | TRBJ1-4 | TRBD1 | TRBV28 | NA
TGTGCCAGCAGATTGGGGGCAGATACGCAGTATTTT | CASRLGADTQYF | TRBJ2-3 | NA | TRBV6-6 | NA
TGTGCCAGCAGTGACACGGCAGGGGGCCCCGGACGGGCTTTCTTT | CASSDTAGGPGRAFF | TRBJ1-1 | TRBD1 | TRBV25-1 | once
TGTGCCAGCAGTTACCTCAGCCAGAGGTCGAGTGAAAAACTGTTTTTT | CASSYLSQRSSEKLFF | TRBJ1-4 | NA | TRBV6-5 | NA
TGTGCCAGCAGCGTAGCCGCGGGGGGGAACGCAGATACGCAGTATTTT | CASSVAAGGNADTQYF | TRBJ2-3 | TRBD2 | TRBV9 | once
TGCAGTGCTGAGAATCAAGAGACCCAGTACTTC | CSAENQETQYF | TRBJ2-5 | NA | TRBV20-1 | medium-sized
TGTGCCAGCTCACCTTCCTCGTTGGCAGATACGCAGTATTTT | CASSPSSLADTQYF | TRBJ2-3 | NA | TRBV18 | NA
TGTGCCAGCAGCTTAGGGTGGGCCCTTAGGGACAATGAGCAGTTCTTC | CASSLGWALRDNEQFF | TRBJ2-1 | NA | TRBV7-8 | NA
TGTGCCAGTAGTCCGGGACAGGGGTATACCTATGGCTACACCTTC | CASSPGQGYTYGYTF | TRBJ1-2 | TRBD1 | TRBV19 | NA